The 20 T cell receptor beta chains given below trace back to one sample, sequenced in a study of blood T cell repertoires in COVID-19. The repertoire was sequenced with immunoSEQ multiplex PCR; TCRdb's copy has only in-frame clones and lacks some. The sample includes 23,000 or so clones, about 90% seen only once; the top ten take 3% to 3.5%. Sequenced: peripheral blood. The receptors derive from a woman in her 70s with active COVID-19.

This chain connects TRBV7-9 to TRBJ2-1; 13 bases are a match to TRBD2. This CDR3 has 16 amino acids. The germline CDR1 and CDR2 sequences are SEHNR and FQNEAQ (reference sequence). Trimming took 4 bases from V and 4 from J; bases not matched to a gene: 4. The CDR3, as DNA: TGTGCCAGCAGCTCGACTAGCGGGAGGTTGTACAATGAGCAGTTCTTC. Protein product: CASSSTSGRLYNEQFF.

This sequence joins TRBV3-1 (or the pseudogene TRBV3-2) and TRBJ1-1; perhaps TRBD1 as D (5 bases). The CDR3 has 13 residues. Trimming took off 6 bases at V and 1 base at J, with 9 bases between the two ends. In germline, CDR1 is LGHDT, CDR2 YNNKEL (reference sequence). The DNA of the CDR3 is TGTGCCAGCAGGGCAGGGCAGAACACTGAAGCTTTCTTT. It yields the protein CASRAGQNTEAFF.

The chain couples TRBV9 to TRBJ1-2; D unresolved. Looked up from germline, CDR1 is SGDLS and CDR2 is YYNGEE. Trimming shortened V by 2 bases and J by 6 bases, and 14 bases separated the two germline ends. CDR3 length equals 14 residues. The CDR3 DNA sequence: TGTGCCAGCAGCGTGGCTCCAGGTAGCGATGGCTACACCTTC. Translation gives CASSVAPGSDGYTF.

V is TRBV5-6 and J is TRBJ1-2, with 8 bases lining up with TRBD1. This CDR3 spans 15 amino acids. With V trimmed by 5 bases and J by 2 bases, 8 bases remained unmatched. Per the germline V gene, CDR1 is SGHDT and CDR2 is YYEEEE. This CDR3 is CASSYDWTGNYGYTF. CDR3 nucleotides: TGTGCCAGCAGTTACGATTGGACAGGGAACTATGGCTACACCTTC.

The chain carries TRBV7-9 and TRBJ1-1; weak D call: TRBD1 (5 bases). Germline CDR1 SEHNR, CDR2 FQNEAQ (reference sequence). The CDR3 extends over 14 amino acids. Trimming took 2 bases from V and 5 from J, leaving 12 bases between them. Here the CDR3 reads CASSLSQGYTEAFF. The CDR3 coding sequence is TGTGCCAGCAGCTTATCCCAGGGTTATACTGAAGCTTTCTTT.

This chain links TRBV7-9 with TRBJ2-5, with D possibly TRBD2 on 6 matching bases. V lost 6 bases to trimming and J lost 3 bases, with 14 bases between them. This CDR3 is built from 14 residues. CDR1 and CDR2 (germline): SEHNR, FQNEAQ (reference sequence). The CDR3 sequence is CASSPPGGEETQYF. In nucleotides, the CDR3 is TGTGCCAGCAGTCCCCCCGGAGGGGAAGAGACCCAGTACTTC.

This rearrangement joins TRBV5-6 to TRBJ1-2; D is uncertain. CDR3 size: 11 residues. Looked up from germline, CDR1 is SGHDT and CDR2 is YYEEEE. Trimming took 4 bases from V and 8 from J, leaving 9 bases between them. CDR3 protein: CASSLSGGYTF. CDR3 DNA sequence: TGTGCCAGCAGCCTATCGGGGGGCTACACCTTC.

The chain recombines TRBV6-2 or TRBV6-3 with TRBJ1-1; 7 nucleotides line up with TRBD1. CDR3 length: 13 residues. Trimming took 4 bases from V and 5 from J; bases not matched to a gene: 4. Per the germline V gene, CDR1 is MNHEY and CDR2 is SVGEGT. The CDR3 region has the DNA TGTGCCAGCAGTTCCGCAGGGGGGACTGAAGCTTTCTTT. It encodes CASSSAGGTEAFF.

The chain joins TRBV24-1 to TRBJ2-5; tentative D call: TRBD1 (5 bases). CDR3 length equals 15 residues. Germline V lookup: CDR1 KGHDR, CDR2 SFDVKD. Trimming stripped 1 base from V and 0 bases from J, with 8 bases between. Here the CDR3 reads CATSDFPRDQETQYF. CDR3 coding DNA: TGTGCCACCAGTGATTTTCCCAGGGACCAAGAGACCCAGTACTTC.

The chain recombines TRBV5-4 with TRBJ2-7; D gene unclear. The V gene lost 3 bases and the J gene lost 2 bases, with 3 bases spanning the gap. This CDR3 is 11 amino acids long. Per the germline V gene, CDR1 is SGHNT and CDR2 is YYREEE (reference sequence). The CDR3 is CASSSAYEQYF. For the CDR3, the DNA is TGTGCCAGCAGCTCAGCCTACGAGCAGTACTTC.

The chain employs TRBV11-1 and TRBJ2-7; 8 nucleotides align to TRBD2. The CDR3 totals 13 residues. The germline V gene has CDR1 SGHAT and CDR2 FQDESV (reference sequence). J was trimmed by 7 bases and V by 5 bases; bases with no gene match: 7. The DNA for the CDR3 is TGTGCCAGCAGCCTCGGATCGGGGGGGGAGCAGTACTTC. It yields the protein CASSLGSGGEQYF.

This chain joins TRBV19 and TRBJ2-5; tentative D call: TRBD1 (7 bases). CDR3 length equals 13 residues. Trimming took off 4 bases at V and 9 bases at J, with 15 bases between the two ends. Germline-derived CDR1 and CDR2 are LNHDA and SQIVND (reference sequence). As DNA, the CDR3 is TGTGCCAGTAGTACCCAGGAGGGGGCGGCCCAGTACTTC. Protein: CASSTQEGAAQYF.

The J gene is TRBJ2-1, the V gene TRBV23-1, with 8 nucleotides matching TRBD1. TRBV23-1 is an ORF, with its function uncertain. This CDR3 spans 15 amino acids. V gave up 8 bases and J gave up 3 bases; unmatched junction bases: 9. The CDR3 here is CASAKTGENYNEQFF. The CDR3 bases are TGCGCCAGCGCGAAGACAGGGGAAAACTACAATGAGCAGTTCTTC.

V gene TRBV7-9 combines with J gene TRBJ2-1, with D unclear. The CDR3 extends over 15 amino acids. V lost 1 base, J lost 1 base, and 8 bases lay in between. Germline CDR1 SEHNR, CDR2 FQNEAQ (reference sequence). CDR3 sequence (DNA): TGTGCCAGCAGCTTAGTTTCCGGGTCCTACAATGAGCAGTTCTTC. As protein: CASSLVSGSYNEQFF.

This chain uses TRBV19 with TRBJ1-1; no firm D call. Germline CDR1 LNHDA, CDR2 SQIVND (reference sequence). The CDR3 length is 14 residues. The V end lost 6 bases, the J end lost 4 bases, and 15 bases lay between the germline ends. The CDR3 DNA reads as TGTGCCAGTAGCCTACAGATACAGTCCACTGAAGCTTTCTTT. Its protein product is CASSLQIQSTEAFF.

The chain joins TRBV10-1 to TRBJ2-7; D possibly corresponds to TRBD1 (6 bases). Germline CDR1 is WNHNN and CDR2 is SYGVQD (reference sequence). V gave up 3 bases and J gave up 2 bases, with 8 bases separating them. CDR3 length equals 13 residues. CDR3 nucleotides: TGCGCCAGCAGTGATGACAGGACCTACGAGCAGTACTTC. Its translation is CASSDDRTYEQYF.

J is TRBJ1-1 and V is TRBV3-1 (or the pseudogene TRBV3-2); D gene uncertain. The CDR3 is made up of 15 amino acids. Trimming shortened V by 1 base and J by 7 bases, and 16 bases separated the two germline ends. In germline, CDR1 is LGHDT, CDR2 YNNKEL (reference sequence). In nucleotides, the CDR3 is TGTGCCAGCAGCCAAGGGCTGCGCGGAAAAGATGAAGCTTTCTTT. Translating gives CASSQGLRGKDEAFF.

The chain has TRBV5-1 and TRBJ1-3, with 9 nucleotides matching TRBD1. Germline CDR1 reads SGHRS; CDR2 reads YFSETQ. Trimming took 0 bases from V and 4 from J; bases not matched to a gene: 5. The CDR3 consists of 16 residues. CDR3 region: CASSLGGQGKGNTIYF. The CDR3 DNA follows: TGCGCCAGCAGCTTGGGGGGACAGGGTAAAGGAAACACCATATATTTT.

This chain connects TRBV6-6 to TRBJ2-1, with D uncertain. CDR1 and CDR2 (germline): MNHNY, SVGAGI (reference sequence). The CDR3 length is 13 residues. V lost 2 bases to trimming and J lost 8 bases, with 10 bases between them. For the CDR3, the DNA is TGTGCCAGCAGTTACCGGTTCTCGGATGAGCAGTTCTTC. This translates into CASSYRFSDEQFF.

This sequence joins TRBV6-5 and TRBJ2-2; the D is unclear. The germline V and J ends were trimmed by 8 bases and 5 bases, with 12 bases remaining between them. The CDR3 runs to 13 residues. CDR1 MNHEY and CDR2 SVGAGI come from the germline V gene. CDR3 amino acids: CASQFLLTGELFF. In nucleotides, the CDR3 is TGTGCCAGCCAGTTCTTGTTAACCGGGGAGCTGTTTTTT.